Listed below are T cell receptor beta chains from one sample, sequenced in a study of T cell responses to AZD1222 COVID-19 vaccine. Data came from immunoSEQ multiplex PCR; TCRdb stores just in-frame clones and leaves some out. The sample comprises around 150,000 clones, just over 90% of which are singletons, and around 0.99% rests with the top ten. Material: peripheral blood, obtained 28 days after the second AZD1222 dose. All receptors come from an adult who received the AZD1222 COVID-19 vaccine. Both conserved end residues are part of each CDR3. The D gene is left open where the match is weak. Some rows mark clone size as missing; the rest say once, few, many or name a class of expanded clone.

NA	NA	TRBJ1-2	TRBV6-1	CASSERTNGYTF	TGTGCCAGCAGTGAAAGAACGAATGGCTACACCTTC
NA	TRBD1	TRBJ1-2	TRBV4-2	CASSQETGEFYGYTF	TGTGCCAGCAGCCAAGAGACAGGGGAATTCTATGGCTACACCTTC
NA	NA	TRBJ1-1	TRBV12-3/TRBV12-4	CASRINTEAFF	TGTGCCAGCAGGATTAACACTGAAGCTTTCTTT
NA	TRBD1	TRBJ2-7	TRBV28	CASSEDRVVPYEQYF	TGTGCCAGCAGTGAGGACAGGGTTGTTCCCTACGAGCAGTACTTC
NA	TRBD1	TRBJ1-5	TRBV18	CASSQQEMGQNSNQPQHF	TGTGCCAGCTCACAACAAGAAATGGGACAGAATAGCAATCAGCCCCAGCATTTT
NA	NA	TRBJ1-5	TRBV6-5	CASLGRYGNQPQHF	TGTGCCAGCCTGGGCCGGTACGGCAATCAGCCCCAGCATTTT
NA	NA	TRBJ1-2	TRBV30	CAWMHRDNYGYTF	TGTGCCTGGATGCACAGAGATAACTATGGCTACACCTTC
NA	TRBD1	TRBJ2-5	TRBV5-1	CASSRQGRQETQYF	TGCGCCAGCAGCCGACAGGGGAGGCAAGAGACCCAGTACTTC
NA	TRBD1	TRBJ2-2	TRBV3-1/TRBV3-2	CASTQTGAVTGELFF	TGTGCCAGCACTCAGACAGGGGCAGTCACCGGGGAGCTGTTTTTT
NA	TRBD1	TRBJ1-1	TRBV5-4	CASSFRDRHMNTEAFF	TGTGCCAGCAGCTTCCGGGACAGACACATGAACACTGAAGCTTTCTTT
once	NA	TRBJ1-1	TRBV2	CASRGWAGTEAFF	TGTGCCAGCAGGGGGTGGGCAGGGACTGAAGCTTTCTTT
NA	NA	TRBJ2-1	TRBV7-8	CASSLRSVGEQFF	TGTGCCAGCAGCTTAAGGTCAGTAGGTGAGCAGTTCTTC
NA	NA	TRBJ1-1	TRBV7-2	CASSRGVGNTEAFF	TGTGCCAGCAGTAGGGGGGTTGGGAACACTGAAGCTTTCTTT
NA	TRBD1	TRBJ1-6	TRBV5-1	CASSFNRGLADNSPLHF	TGCGCCAGCAGCTTTAACAGGGGATTGGCCGATAATTCACCCCTCCACTTT
NA	NA	TRBJ2-6	TRBV5-6	CASSLERIVSGANVLTF	TGTGCCAGCAGCTTGGAGCGCATAGTCTCTGGGGCCAACGTCCTGACTTTC
NA	NA	TRBJ1-2	TRBV7-9	CASSPEDTRGYGYTF	TGTGCCAGCAGCCCAGAGGACACACGTGGATATGGCTACACCTTC
NA	NA	TRBJ1-1	TRBV2	CASRNRVRDTEAFF	TGTGCCAGCAGAAACAGGGTTCGGGACACTGAAGCTTTCTTT